This T cell receptor beta chain was recovered during a study of cytomegalovirus exposure and HLA in healthy donors. Overall study findings and caveats: Reportedly, HLA-A and HLA-B alleles of most subjects were accurately predicted from TCR beta. Cytomegalovirus-associated status was assigned to some 160 TCR beta chains.

The PCR had 60 Vbeta and 13 Jbeta primers. Some clones are missing from TCRdb's copy, which holds only in-frame ones; the method was immunoSEQ multiplex PCR. The repertoire holds 150,000 or so clones, with around 81% as singletons. On this clone: Its antigen is undetermined.

This CDR3 has 13 amino acids. CDR1 is SGHTS, CDR2 YDEGEE, per germline. V was pared by 3 bases and J by 7 bases, with 5 bases of the junction left unmatched. The sequenced material came from PBMCs. This sequence originates from a middle-aged woman in good health and CMV-seropositive. J is TRBJ1-2 and V is TRBV5-8; TRBD1 matches at 8 bases. CDR3 in DNA: TGTGCCAGCAGCTCCAGGGGGCTGAGTGGCTACACCTTC. It yields the protein CASSSRGLSGYTF.